This entry is about one T cell receptor beta chain. No antigen is known for it. TCRdb recomputed calls from the RT-PCR reads with MiXCR, one row per CDR3 protein. The table lists about 610,000 distinct CDR3 sequences, 12% to 15% of them singletons, with roughly 11% in the top ten. The sample is drawn from a study of response to subunit inactivated influenza vaccine. The study, taken as a whole, reports: Each seasonal influenza vaccination recruits few new T cells, the authors suggested.

J was trimmed by 8 bases and V by 1 base; bases with no gene match: 0. The CDR3 contains 14 residues. The starting material was PBMCs from blood, obtained 11 to 12 days after vaccination. V usage is TRBV12-3 or TRBV12-4 and J usage is TRBJ2-3, with 13 bases that match TRBD2. The sequence was collected from a man aged 45-65 years who received an inactivated influenza vaccine. The CDR3 protein is CASSLGTSGGTQYF. CDR3 nucleotides: TGTGCCAGCAGTTTAGGGACTAGCGGGGGTACGCAGTATTTT.